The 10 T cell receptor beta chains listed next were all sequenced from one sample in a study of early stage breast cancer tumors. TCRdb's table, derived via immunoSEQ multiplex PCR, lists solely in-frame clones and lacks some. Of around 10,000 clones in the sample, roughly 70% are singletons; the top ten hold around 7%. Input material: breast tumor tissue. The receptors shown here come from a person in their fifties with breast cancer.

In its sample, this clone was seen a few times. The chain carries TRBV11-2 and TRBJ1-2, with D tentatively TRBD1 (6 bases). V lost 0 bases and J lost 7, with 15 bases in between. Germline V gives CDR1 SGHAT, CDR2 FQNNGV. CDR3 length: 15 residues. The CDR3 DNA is TGTGCCAGCAGCTTAGACTTACGGGGGGCGTTTGGCTACACCTTC. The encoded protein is CASSLDLRGAFGYTF.

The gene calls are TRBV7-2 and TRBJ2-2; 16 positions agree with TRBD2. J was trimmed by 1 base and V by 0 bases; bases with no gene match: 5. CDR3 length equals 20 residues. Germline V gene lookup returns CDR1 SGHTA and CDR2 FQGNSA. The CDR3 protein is CASSLAGLAGGLRNTGELFF. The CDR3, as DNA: TGTGCCAGCAGCTTAGCGGGACTAGCGGGAGGGCTGCGGAACACCGGGGAGCTGTTTTTT. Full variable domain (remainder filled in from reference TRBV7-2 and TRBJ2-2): GAGVSQSPSNKVTEKGKDVELRCDPISGHTALYWYRQSLGQGLEFLIYFQGNSAPDKSGLPSDRFSAERTGGSVSTLTIQRTQQEDSAVYLCASSLAGLAGGLRNTGELFFGEGSRLTVL.

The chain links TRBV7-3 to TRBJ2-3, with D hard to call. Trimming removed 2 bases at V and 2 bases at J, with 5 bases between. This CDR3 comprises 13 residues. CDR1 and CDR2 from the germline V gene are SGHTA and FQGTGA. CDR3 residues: CASSLYFTDTQYF. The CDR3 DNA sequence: TGTGCCAGCAGCTTATACTTCACAGATACGCAGTATTTT.

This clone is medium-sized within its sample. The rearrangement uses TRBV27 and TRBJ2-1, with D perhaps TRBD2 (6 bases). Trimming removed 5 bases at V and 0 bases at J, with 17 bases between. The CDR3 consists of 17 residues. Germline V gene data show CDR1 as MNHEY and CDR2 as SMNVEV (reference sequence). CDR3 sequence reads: CASSPGAGPSSYNEQFF. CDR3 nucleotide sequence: TGTGCCAGCAGTCCTGGGGCGGGGCCAAGCTCCTACAATGAGCAGTTCTTC.

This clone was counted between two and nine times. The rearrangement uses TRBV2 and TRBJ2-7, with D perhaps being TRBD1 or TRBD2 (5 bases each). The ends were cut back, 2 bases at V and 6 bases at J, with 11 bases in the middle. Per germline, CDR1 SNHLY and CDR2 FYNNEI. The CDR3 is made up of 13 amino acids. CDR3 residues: CASSELAGAEQYF. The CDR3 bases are TGTGCCAGCAGTGAACTGGCCGGGGCCGAGCAGTACTTC.

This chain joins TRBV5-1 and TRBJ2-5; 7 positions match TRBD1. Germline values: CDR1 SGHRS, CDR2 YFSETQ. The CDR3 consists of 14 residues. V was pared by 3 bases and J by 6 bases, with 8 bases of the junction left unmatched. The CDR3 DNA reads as TGCGCCAGCAGCTCTCCAGGGGGTCTGCAGACCCAGTACTTC. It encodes CASSSPGGLQTQYF.

The CDR3, as DNA: TGTGCCAGCAGTTCGACAGGGGGAGGAGGGACTGAAGCTTTCTTT. Amino acid sequence: CASSSTGGGGTEAFF. The chain recombines TRBV7-3 with TRBJ1-1, with TRBD1 identical over 9 bases. The germline V gene encodes CDR1 SGHTA and CDR2 FQGTGA. This CDR3 region has 15 residues. V was pared by 6 bases and J by 5 bases, with 10 bases of the junction left unmatched.

DNA for the CDR3: TGTGCCGGAAAACCGGGACAGGCGGTCTCTGGCTACACCTTC. Protein product: CAGKPGQAVSGYTF. The rearrangement links TRBV2 to TRBJ1-2; 8 nucleotides agree with TRBD1. CDR1 is SNHLY and CDR2 is FYNNEI in the germline V gene. The J segment lost 7 bases and the V segment lost 11 bases, leaving 15 bases of the junction unmatched. CDR3 length: 14 residues. Variable domain in full (rest from reference TRBV2 and TRBJ1-2): EPEVTQTPSHQVTQMGQEVILRCVPISNHLYFYWYRQILGQKVEFLVSFYNNEISEKSEIFDDQFSVERPDGSNFTLKIRSTKLEDSAMYFCAGKPGQAVSGYTFGSGTRLTVV.

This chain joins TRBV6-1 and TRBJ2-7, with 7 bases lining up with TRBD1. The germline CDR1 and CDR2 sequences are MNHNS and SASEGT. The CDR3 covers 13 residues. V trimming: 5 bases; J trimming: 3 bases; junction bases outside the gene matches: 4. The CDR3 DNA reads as TGTGCCAGCAGTAGGGGACAGCACTACGAGCAGTACTTC. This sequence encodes CASSRGQHYEQYF.

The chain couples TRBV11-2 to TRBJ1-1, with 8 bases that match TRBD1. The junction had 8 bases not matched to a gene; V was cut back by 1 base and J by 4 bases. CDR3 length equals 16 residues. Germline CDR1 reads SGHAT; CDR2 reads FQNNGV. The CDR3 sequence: CASSLGTGWLSTEAFF. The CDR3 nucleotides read TGTGCCAGCAGCTTAGGGACAGGGTGGCTTAGCACTGAAGCTTTCTTT.